Following are 3 T cell receptor beta chains from one sample sequenced in a study of preoperative IRX-2 immunotherapy in early breast cancer. Treatment reported: preoperative locoregional IRX-2 cytokine immunotherapy. Some clones are missing from TCRdb's copy, which holds only in-frame ones; the method was immunoSEQ multiplex PCR. The sample shows around 25,000 clones, roughly 89% of them seen only once. The input for sequencing was tumor tissue, taken after IRX-2 immunotherapy. The receptor source for this set is a human donor with breast cancer.

The V call is TRBV7-9, the J call TRBJ1-1; D is uncertain. The CDR3 is 15 residues long. Trimming shortened V by 4 bases and J by 0 bases, and 12 bases separated the two germline ends. The V gene's germline CDR1 is SEHNR and CDR2 FQNEAQ (reference sequence). In nucleotides, the CDR3 is TGTGCCAGCAGCTACCCTCGAGTCCTGAACACTGAAGCTTTCTTT. It encodes CASSYPRVLNTEAFF.

The chain links TRBV7-9 to TRBJ2-3, with 8 bases identical to TRBD2. Germline assignment: CDR1 SEHNR and CDR2 FQNEAQ (reference sequence). Losses at the gene ends were 2 bases for V and 3 bases for J; bases not matched to a gene: 10. The CDR3 length is 17 residues. CDR3 nucleotide sequence: TGTGCCAGCAGCTTACTGACGGGGGGGTATGGAACAGATACGCAGTATTTT. Translated: CASSLLTGGYGTDTQYF.

V gene TRBV9 combines with J gene TRBJ2-1; D may be TRBD1 (6 bases). The CDR3 runs 15 residues. Between the trimmed V and J ends, which lost 1 base and 5 bases, there was a span of 13 bases. CDR1 is SGDLS, CDR2 YYNGEE, per germline. Here the CDR3 reads CASSVSQQGNNEQFF. As DNA, the CDR3 is TGTGCCAGCAGCGTAAGCCAACAGGGTAACAATGAGCAGTTCTTC.